This is a list of T cell receptor beta chains from one sample in a study of cytomegalovirus exposure and HLA in healthy donors. This table comes from immunoSEQ multiplex PCR, and its TCRdb copy is limited to in-frame clones, with some not included. The sample contains about 200,000 clones, roughly 79% of which appear only once. Source material: PBMCs. These receptors originate from a man aged 25 to 40 in good health and CMV-seronegative. CDR3s include the opening cysteine and the closing phenylalanine or tryptophan. D genes are given only for firm matches. Only some rows state a clone size, as once, few, many or a class for expanded clones.

length: 13
size: .
D: .
V: TRBV7-9
J: TRBJ2-7
DNA: TGTGCCATTGAGGGGGGGTCCCAATACGAGCAGTACTTC
CDR3: CAIEGGSQYEQYF

length: 14
size: .
D: TRBD1
V: TRBV18
J: TRBJ2-7
DNA: TGTGCCAGCTCACTGGGACAGCCGGCCTACGAGCAGTACTTC
CDR3: CASSLGQPAYEQYF

length: 14
size: .
D: .
V: TRBV13
J: TRBJ1-2
DNA: TGTGCCAGCAGCTACGGGACAAGAAACTATGGCTACACCTTC
CDR3: CASSYGTRNYGYTF

length: 14
size: .
D: TRBD2
V: TRBV28
J: TRBJ2-1
DNA: TGTACTGTTGGGGCGGGAGGGGGATACAATGAGCAGTTCTTC
CDR3: CTVGAGGGYNEQFF

length: 13
size: .
D: .
V: TRBV19
J: TRBJ1-1
DNA: TGTGCCAGTAGTGCACGGGGTGGGACTGAAGCTTTCTTT
CDR3: CASSARGGTEAFF

length: 12
size: many
D: .
V: TRBV5-4
J: TRBJ1-4
DNA: TGTGCCAGCGGGCAGGATGGTGAAAAACTGTTTTTT
CDR3: CASGQDGEKLFF

length: 13
size: .
D: .
V: TRBV19
J: TRBJ2-5
DNA: TGTGCCAGTAGCACAGGGAGCAAGGAGACCCAGTACTTC
CDR3: CASSTGSKETQYF

length: 13
size: few
D: .
V: TRBV5-1
J: TRBJ1-1
DNA: TGCGCCAGCAGCTTGCAGTGGAACACTGAAGCTTTCTTT
CDR3: CASSLQWNTEAFF

length: 16
size: .
D: TRBD2
V: TRBV19
J: TRBJ2-1
DNA: TGTGCCAGTAGTGGAGGACTAGCGGGACTCTACAATGAGCAGTTCTTC
CDR3: CASSGGLAGLYNEQFF

length: 12
size: once
D: TRBD1
V: TRBV5-6
J: TRBJ1-1
DNA: TGTGCCAGCAGCTTGACAGGGGCTGAAGCTTTCTTT
CDR3: CASSLTGAEAFF

length: 15
size: .
D: .
V: TRBV7-3
J: TRBJ2-7
DNA: TGTGCCAGCAGCTTAACGCGGAGGCGGGTTTACGAGCAGTACTTC
CDR3: CASSLTRRRVYEQYF

length: 15
size: .
D: TRBD2
V: TRBV5-4
J: TRBJ2-1
DNA: TGTGCCAGCAGCTCACCGGGACTAGCGGGGGGGGAGCAGTTCTTC
CDR3: CASSSPGLAGGEQFF

length: 14
size: .
D: .
V: TRBV9
J: TRBJ2-5
DNA: TGTGCCAGCAGCGTAGACCCGGGGGTGGAGACCCAGTACTTC
CDR3: CASSVDPGVETQYF

length: 14
size: .
D: TRBD1
V: TRBV27
J: TRBJ2-7
DNA: TGTGCCAGCAGCCCGGGACAGGGGGCGCGGGAGCAGTACTTC
CDR3: CASSPGQGAREQYF

length: 12
size: few
D: .
V: TRBV9
J: TRBJ2-3
DNA: TGTGCCAGCAGCGTCCTAGGAAGTAAGCAGTATTTT
CDR3: CASSVLGSKQYF

length: 15
size: few
D: .
V: TRBV4-1
J: TRBJ1-4
DNA: TGCGCCAGCAGCCAAGTCCAGGGCCTGAATGAAAAACTGTTTTTT
CDR3: CASSQVQGLNEKLFF